This T cell receptor beta chain was observed in a study of glioma-infiltrating T cells after dendritic cell vaccination. Study overall: Autologous tumor lysate-pulsed dendritic cell vaccination was given between 2003 and 2012. Dendritic cell vaccine was injected intradermally three times, biweekly.

V was trimmed by 2 bases and J by 6 bases, leaving 10 bases between them. The CDR3 has 14 amino acids. In germline, CDR1 is LNHDA, CDR2 SQIVND (reference sequence). Input was roughly 2.2 ug genomic DNA, or all available if less. Primers: 60 V beta forward and 13 J beta reverse. Sequenced by immunoSEQ multiplex PCR; TCRdb stores in-frame clones only, minus some. The table records 60,000 to 70,000 clones, 75% to 85% of them present only once. The clonotype was recovered from a human donor with glioblastoma. The V call is TRBV19, the J call TRBJ2-2; the D is unclear. The specimen was blood, collected before dendritic cell vaccination. The CDR3 sequence is CASSIKSIAGELFF. CDR3 nucleotide sequence: TGTGCCAGTAGTATAAAGAGTATAGCCGGGGAGCTGTTTTTT.